The 19 T cell receptor beta chains given below trace back to one sample, sequenced in a study of identical twins. TCRdb independently ran MiXCR on the 5' RACE reads; one entry per CDR3 protein. The sample shows under 250,000 distinct CDR3 sequences, 7.5% of them seen only once. This sample was shared with a second study, whose subject was yellow fever vaccine responses in identical twins.

Specimen: CD8+ T cells sorted from blood. The receptor source for this set is a woman between 18 and 29 years old in good health.

This clonotype was seen ten or more times. This chain links TRBV15 with TRBJ2-2; TRBD1 matches 8 bases. Per germline, CDR1 LNHNV and CDR2 YYDKDF (reference sequence). The CDR3 totals 14 residues. V trimming: 0 bases; J trimming: 6 bases; junction bases outside the gene matches: 0. CDR3 bases: TGTGCCACCAGCAGAGACAGGGGGCCCGGGGAGCTGTTTTTT. It is translated as CATSRDRGPGELFF.

This clonotype was seen more than once but under ten times. The chain joins TRBV5-8 to TRBJ2-1, with D perhaps given as TRBD1 or TRBD2 (5 bases each). The V end lost 1 base, the J end lost 7 bases, and 15 bases lay between the germline ends. CDR1 and CDR2 (germline): SGHTS, YDEGEE. The CDR3 covers 15 residues. CDR3 sequence (DNA): TGTGCCAGCAGCTTGAGGGGAGATCGTCATAATGAGCAGTTCTTC. This codes for CASSLRGDRHNEQFF.

In nucleotides, the CDR3 is TGTGCCAGCAGTGCCAGACTTAATAGCAATCAGCCCCAGCATTTT. As protein: CASSARLNSNQPQHF. The gene calls are TRBV2 and TRBJ1-5; D not resolved. This CDR3 comprises 15 residues. V lost 4 bases to trimming and J lost 0 bases, with 10 bases between them. CDR1 SNHLY and CDR2 FYNNEI come from the germline V gene.

This clonotype was seen more than once but under ten times. The V and J genes are TRBV4-2 and TRBJ2-5; 10 bases map to TRBD2. The CDR3 is 16 residues long. Germline values: CDR1 LGHNA, CDR2 YNFKEQ. V shed 0 bases, J shed 3 bases, and the junction held 4 bases outside the gene matches. The CDR3 here is CASSQELAGFKETQYF. The CDR3 region has the DNA TGTGCCAGCAGCCAAGAACTAGCGGGGTTCAAAGAGACCCAGTACTTC.

The chain couples TRBV7-3 to TRBJ2-7; D may be TRBD1 or TRBD2 (5 bases each). The V gene's germline CDR1 is SGHTA and CDR2 FQGTGA. V was shortened by 11 bases and J by 5 bases, with 16 bases between the two germline ends. CDR3 length: 12 residues. CDR3 residues: CAGGSGFNEQYF. As DNA, the CDR3 is TGTGCCGGGGGATCCGGGTTCAACGAGCAGTACTTC.

This sequence joins TRBV11-2 and TRBJ2-2; D remains ambiguous. The V end lost 1 base, the J end lost 5 bases, and 20 bases lay between the germline ends. Germline V CDR1 and CDR2: SGHAT, FQNNGV. This CDR3 has 18 amino acids. The CDR3 DNA reads TGTGCCAGCAGCTTAGGGGTCGGCCCGTCCTCGCTAACCGGGGAGCTGTTTTTT. Its translation: CASSLGVGPSSLTGELFF.

This clonotype turned up a few times. The chain couples TRBV2 to TRBJ2-1; tentatively, D is TRBD1 or TRBD2 (5 bases each). CDR3 length: 17 residues. The ends were cut back, 2 bases at V and 0 bases at J, with 14 bases in the middle. Germline loops: CDR1 SNHLY, CDR2 FYNNEI. CDR3 bases: TGTGCCAGCAGTGAAAGGGGACCTCTAAGCTCCTACAATGAGCAGTTCTTC. Its translation is CASSERGPLSSYNEQFF.

This clonotype came up many times. V is TRBV13 and J is TRBJ2-7; D gene unclear. This CDR3 is built from 14 residues. Germline loops: CDR1 PRHDT, CDR2 FYEKMQ (reference sequence). V lost 0 bases and J lost 1, with 7 bases in between. CDR3 sequence reads: CASSLGATSYEQYF. The CDR3 DNA reads as TGTGCCAGCAGCTTAGGGGCTACATCCTACGAGCAGTACTTC. The whole variable domain, filled in from reference TRBV13 and TRBJ2-7, reads AAGVIQSPRHLIKEKRETATLKCYPIPRHDTVYWYQQGPGQDPQFLISFYEKMQSDKGSIPDRFSAQQFSDYHSELNMSSLELGDSALYFCASSLGATSYEQYFGPGTRLTVT.

In this sample, this clonotype turned up many times. The chain has TRBV6-5 and TRBJ2-3, with D uncertain. V shed 2 bases and J shed 3 bases, with 9 bases lying between them. CDR1 MNHEY and CDR2 SVGAGI come from the germline V gene. This CDR3 has 14 amino acids. In DNA, the CDR3 is TGTGCCAGCAGTTACCCCTATGGAACAGATACGCAGTATTTT. Amino acids: CASSYPYGTDTQYF.

In its sample, this clonotype was seen many times. The chain employs TRBV9 and TRBJ2-1, with 9 bases aligning to TRBD1. V trimming: 0 bases; J trimming: 6 bases; junction bases outside the gene matches: 4. The germline V gene encodes CDR1 SGDLS and CDR2 YYNGEE. The CDR3 sequence is 15 residues long. CDR3 sequence (DNA): TGTGCCAGCAGCGTAGTGGGACAGGGAGGCAATGAGCAGTTCTTC. It codes for CASSVVGQGGNEQFF.

This clonotype was found a few times. The rearrangement links TRBV7-9 to TRBJ2-7; D remains ambiguous. V was trimmed by 1 base and J by 4 bases, leaving 17 bases between them. This CDR3 contains 16 residues. Looked up from germline, CDR1 is SEHNR and CDR2 is FQNEAQ (reference sequence). Here the CDR3 reads CASSLEGTPSSYEQYF. The CDR3 DNA sequence: TGTGCCAGCAGCTTAGAGGGTACCCCCTCTTCGTACGAGCAGTACTTC.

Ten or more counts support this clonotype. This chain connects TRBV29-1 to TRBJ2-2, with 9 positions matching TRBD2. This CDR3 region has 18 residues. V lost 7 bases to trimming and J lost 2 bases; unmatched junction nucleotides: 17. The germline CDR1 and CDR2 sequences are SQVTM and ANQGSEA. This chain's CDR3 is CSAPVPLAGSLNTGELFF. The DNA for the CDR3 is TGCAGCGCTCCTGTCCCCCTAGCGGGAAGCCTTAACACCGGGGAGCTGTTTTTT.

This clonotype was counted between two and nine times. The J gene is TRBJ1-1, the V gene TRBV12-3 or TRBV12-4, with D perhaps matching TRBD1 (6 bases). This CDR3 spans 11 amino acids. The V gene lost 7 bases and the J gene lost 10 bases, with 13 bases spanning the gap. As DNA, the CDR3 is TGTGCCAGCACTCTGACAGGTCCAGCTTTCTTT. It yields the protein CASTLTGPAFF.

This clonotype was observed at least ten times. The chain employs TRBV5-1 and TRBJ2-3; D is possibly TRBD1 or TRBD2 (5 bases each). CDR1 is SGHRS and CDR2 is YFSETQ in the germline V gene. The CDR3 extends over 16 amino acids. V was clipped by 0 bases and J by 4 bases, with 15 bases between them. CDR3 loop: CASSLVLGESADTQYF. The DNA of the CDR3 is TGCGCCAGCAGCTTGGTGTTGGGGGAGTCCGCAGATACGCAGTATTTT.

This clonotype was seen many times. The rearrangement links TRBV11-2 to TRBJ2-4; D possibly corresponds to TRBD2 (5 bases). There are 16 residues in the CDR3. The V end was cut by 0 bases, the J end by 0 bases, with 9 bases between. The germline CDR1 and CDR2 sequences are SGHAT and FQNNGV. CDR3 in DNA: TGTGCCAGCAGCTTAGATCTAGGACTAGCCAAAAACATTCAGTACTTC. Amino acids: CASSLDLGLAKNIQYF.

This clonotype was counted a few times. This chain links TRBV7-9 with TRBJ2-7; D not certain. This CDR3 has 13 residues. The V and J ends lost 3 bases and 0 bases respectively, with 6 bases between them. CDR1 SEHNR and CDR2 FQNEAQ come from the germline V gene (reference sequence). CDR3 sequence: CASSFPSSYEQYV. The DNA of the CDR3 is TGTGCCAGCAGCTTCCCCAGCTCCTACGAGCAGTACGTC.

The CDR3 loop reads CASEKRGYGDTQYF. The CDR3 region has the DNA TGTGCCAGCGAAAAGCGGGGGTACGGAGATACGCAGTATTTT. The rearrangement joins TRBV27 to TRBJ2-3; 8 nucleotides match TRBD2. The CDR3 is 14 residues long. Germline lookup yields CDR1 MNHEY and CDR2 SMNVEV (reference sequence). V was pared by 8 bases and J by 5 bases, with 9 bases of the junction left unmatched.

This clonotype was detected a few times. This chain joins TRBV4-1 and TRBJ2-2; D uncertain. V was cut by 0 bases and J by 6 bases, with 11 bases left in between. Germline V gives CDR1 MGHRA, CDR2 YSYEKL. This CDR3 contains 15 residues. CDR3 nucleotides: TGCGCCAGCAGCCAAGAGGGCACATGGCCCGGGGAGCTGTTTTTT. Its translation is CASSQEGTWPGELFF.

The gene calls are TRBV5-1 and TRBJ1-1; D ambiguous. V was clipped by 2 bases and J by 1 base, with 15 bases between them. The CDR3 consists of 16 residues. Per germline, CDR1 SGHRS and CDR2 YFSETQ. DNA for the CDR3: TGCGCCAGCAGCTTTATCCGGTCCCAGTGGAACACTGAAGCTTTCTTT. Amino acids: CASSFIRSQWNTEAFF.